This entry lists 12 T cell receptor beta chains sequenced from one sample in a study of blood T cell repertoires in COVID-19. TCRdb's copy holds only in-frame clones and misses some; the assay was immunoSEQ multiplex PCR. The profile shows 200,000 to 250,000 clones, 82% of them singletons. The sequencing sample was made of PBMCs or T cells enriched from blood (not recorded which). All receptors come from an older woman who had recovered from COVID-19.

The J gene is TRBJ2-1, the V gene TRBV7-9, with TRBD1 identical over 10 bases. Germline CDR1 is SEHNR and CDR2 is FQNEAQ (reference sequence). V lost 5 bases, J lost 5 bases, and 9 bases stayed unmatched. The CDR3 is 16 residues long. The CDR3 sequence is CASSPLGTGVHNEQFF. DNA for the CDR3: TGTGCCAGCAGCCCCCTCGGGACAGGGGTCCACAATGAGCAGTTCTTC.

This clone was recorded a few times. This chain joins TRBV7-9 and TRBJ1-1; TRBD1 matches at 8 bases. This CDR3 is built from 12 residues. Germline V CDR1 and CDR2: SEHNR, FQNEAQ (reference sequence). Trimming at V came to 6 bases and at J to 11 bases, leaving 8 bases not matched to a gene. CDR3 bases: TGTGCCAGCAGGATTGACAGGGGACGGGCTTTCTTT. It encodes CASRIDRGRAFF.

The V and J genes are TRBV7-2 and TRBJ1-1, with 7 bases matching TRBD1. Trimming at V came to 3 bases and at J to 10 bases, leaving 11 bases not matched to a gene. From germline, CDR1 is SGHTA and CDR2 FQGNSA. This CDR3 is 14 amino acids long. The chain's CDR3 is CASSFTGEGGGAFF. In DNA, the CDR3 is TGTGCCAGCAGCTTCACAGGGGAAGGCGGTGGAGCTTTCTTT.

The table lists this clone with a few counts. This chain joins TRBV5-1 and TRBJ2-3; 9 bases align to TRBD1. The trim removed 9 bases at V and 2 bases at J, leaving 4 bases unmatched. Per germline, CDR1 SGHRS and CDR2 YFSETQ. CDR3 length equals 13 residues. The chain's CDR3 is CATGTGNTDTQYF. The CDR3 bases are TGCGCCACCGGGACAGGGAACACAGATACGCAGTATTTT.

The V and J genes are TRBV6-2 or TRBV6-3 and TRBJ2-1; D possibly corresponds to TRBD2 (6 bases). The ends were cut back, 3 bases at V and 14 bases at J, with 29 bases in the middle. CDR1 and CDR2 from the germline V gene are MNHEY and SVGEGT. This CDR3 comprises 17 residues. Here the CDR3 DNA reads TGTGCCAGCAGTTATCCCGATAGCGGCCCTCCTCCTAGTTGGGAGTTCTTC. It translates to CASSYPDSGPPPSWEFF.

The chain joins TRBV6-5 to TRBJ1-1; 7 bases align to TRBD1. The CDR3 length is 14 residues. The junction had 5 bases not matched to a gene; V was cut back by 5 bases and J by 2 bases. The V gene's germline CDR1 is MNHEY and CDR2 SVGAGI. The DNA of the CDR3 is TGTGCCAGCAGTCGAGGGACAGACAACACTGAAGCTTTCTTT. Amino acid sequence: CASSRGTDNTEAFF.

The DNA for the CDR3 is TGTGCCAGCAGTGCCATGGGACGGGAGGGAGGGTATGGCTACACCTTC. Its translation: CASSAMGREGGYGYTF. The V call is TRBV25-1, the J call TRBJ1-2; D perhaps matches TRBD1 (5 bases). Germline V gene data show CDR1 as MGHDK and CDR2 as SYGVNS. The V end lost 4 bases, the J end lost 5 bases, and 20 bases lay between the germline ends. The CDR3 has 16 residues.

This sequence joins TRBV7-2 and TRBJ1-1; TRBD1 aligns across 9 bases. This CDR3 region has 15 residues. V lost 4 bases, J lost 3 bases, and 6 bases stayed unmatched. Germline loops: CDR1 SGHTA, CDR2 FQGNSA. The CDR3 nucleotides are TGTGCCAGCAGCTACCGACAGGGGGGAGACACTGAAGCTTTCTTT. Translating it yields CASSYRQGGDTEAFF.

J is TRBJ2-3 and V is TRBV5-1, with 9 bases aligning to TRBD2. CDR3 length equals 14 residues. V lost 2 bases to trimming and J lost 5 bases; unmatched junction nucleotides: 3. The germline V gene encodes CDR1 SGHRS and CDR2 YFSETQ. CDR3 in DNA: TGCGCCAGCAGCTTAGGGACTAGCCGAGATACGCAGTATTTT. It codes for CASSLGTSRDTQYF.

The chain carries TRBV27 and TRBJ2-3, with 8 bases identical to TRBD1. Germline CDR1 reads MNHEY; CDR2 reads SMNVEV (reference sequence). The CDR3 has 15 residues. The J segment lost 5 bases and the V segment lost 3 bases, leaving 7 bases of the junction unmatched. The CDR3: CASSFGGTGRDTQYF. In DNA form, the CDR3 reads TGTGCCAGCAGTTTCGGAGGGACAGGAAGAGATACGCAGTATTTT.

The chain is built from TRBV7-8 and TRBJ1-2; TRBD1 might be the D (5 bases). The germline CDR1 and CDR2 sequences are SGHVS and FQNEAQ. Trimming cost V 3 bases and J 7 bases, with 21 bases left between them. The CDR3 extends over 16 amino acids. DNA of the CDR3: TGTGCCAGCAGCTTTTTAGGTTCGGCTCAGGGCTCTGGCTACACCTTC. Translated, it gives CASSFLGSAQGSGYTF.

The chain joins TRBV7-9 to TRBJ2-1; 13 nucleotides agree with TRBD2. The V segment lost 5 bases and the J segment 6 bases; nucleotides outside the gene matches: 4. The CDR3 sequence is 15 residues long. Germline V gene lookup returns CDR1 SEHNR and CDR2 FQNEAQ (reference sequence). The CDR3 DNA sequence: TGTGCCAGCAGCAATGGACTAGCGGGGGTCAATGAGCAGTTCTTC. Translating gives CASSNGLAGVNEQFF.